Here is one T cell receptor beta chain with its context. Individual cDNA molecules were tagged with unique molecular identifiers, the study reported. Each CDR3 protein is one row after TCRdb ran MiXCR on the 5' RACE reads. The sample carries under 45,000 distinct CDR3 sequences, approximately 11% recorded once. The germline V and J ends were trimmed by 0 bases and 4 bases, with 13 bases remaining between them. CDR1 and CDR2 (germline): LGHNA, YSLEER. This CDR3 spans 16 amino acids. The data are from a study of early T cells in non-severe SARS-CoV-2 infection. The wider study: Sequencing input comprised bulk RNA from unsorted whole blood; chain pairing was not available.

Sequencing used whole blood. This sequence originates from an adult who was a healthcare worker with PCR-confirmed SARS-CoV-2 infection or an uninfected control (not recorded which). The chain has TRBV4-3 and TRBJ2-1, with D perhaps TRBD2 (7 bases). CDR3 nucleotide sequence: TGCGCCAGCAGCCAAGAGGGCGGGGGCCCTTACAATGAGCAGTTCTTC. It is translated as CASSQEGGGPYNEQFF.